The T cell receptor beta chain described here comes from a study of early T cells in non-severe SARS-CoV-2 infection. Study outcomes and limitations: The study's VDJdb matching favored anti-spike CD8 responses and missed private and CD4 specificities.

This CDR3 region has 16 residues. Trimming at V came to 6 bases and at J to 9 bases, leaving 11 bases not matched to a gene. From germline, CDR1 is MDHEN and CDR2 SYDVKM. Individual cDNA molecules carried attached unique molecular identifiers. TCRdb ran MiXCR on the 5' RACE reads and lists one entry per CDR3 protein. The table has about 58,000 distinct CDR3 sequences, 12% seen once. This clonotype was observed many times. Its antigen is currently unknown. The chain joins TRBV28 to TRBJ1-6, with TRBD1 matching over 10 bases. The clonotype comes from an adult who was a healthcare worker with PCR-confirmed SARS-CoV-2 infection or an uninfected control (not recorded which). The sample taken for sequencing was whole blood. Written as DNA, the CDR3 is TGTGCCAGCAGACGTCGGACAGGGGGAAGTGGTTCACCCCTCCACTTT. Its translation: CASRRRTGGSGSPLHF.